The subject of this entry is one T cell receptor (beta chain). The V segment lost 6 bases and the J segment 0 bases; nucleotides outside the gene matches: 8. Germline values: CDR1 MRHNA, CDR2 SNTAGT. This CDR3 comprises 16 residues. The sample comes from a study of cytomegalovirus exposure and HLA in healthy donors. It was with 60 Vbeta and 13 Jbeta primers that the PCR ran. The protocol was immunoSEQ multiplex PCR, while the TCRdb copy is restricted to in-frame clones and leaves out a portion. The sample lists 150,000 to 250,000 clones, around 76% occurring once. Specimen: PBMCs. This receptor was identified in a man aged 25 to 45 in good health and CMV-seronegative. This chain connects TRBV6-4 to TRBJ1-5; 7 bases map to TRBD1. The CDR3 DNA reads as TGTGCCAGCAGCGCGACAGGGAGATATAGCAATCAGCCCCAGCATTTT. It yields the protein CASSATGRYSNQPQHF.